The present TCR beta chain was sequenced within a study of blood T cells in healthy people across ages. A sample-barcoded 5' primer and a J-beta primer mix were used in a second PCR of about 7 to 12 cycles. Each cDNA molecule was tagged by a template-switch adaptor with 12 random nucleotides. Each single sample gave us at least 2.5 million CDR3-containing paired-end reads. TCRdb processed the 5' RACE reads anew with MiXCR; each CDR3 protein has one entry. The sample has about a million distinct CDR3 sequences; just over 50% are singletons. Germline values: CDR1 MDHEN, CDR2 SYDVKM. Trimming shortened V by 4 bases and J by 4 bases, and 11 bases separated the two germline ends. CDR3 size: 13 residues. Only a few counts were recorded for this clonotype.

This sequence was found in a woman aged 60-75 years in good health. Sequences were obtained from blood. This chain joins TRBV28 and TRBJ2-7; the D gene is possibly TRBD1 (5 bases). The CDR3 DNA follows: TGTGCCAGCAGTTCTGTAGGGGCGTACGAGCAGTACTTC. This gives the protein CASSSVGAYEQYF.